A selection of T cell receptor beta chains follows, all from one sample in a study of OX40 agonist ivuxolimab in advanced cancers. The method was immunoSEQ multiplex PCR; TCRdb's version includes in-frame clones alone and lacks a portion of them. The sample lists almost 70,000 clones; about three quarters were seen once. The starting material was CD4+ or CD8+ T cells sorted from blood, obtained in a trial of the OX40 agonist ivuxolimab. These receptors came from an adult with an advanced solid tumor such as melanoma, head and neck, liver or kidney cancer. Each CDR3 is given with its conserved first and last residue. D genes are given only for firm matches. The size entry is marked missing in some rows and otherwise reads once, few, many or a size class.

TRBV19	15	.	.	TRBJ1-6	CASSKPGQVGSPLHF	TGTGCCAGTAGTAAACCGGGACAAGTGGGTTCACCCCTCCACTTT
TRBV5-1	15	TRBD1	.	TRBJ1-2	CASSSGTGGPNGYTF	TGCGCCAGCAGTTCTGGGACAGGGGGCCCGAATGGCTACACCTTC
TRBV29-1	11	.	.	TRBJ2-3	CSVRGTDTQYF	TGCAGCGTGAGGGGAACAGATACGCAGTATTTT
TRBV18	15	TRBD1	.	TRBJ2-3	CASSLGQGSTDTQYF	TGTGCCAGCTCACTCGGACAGGGAAGCACAGATACGCAGTATTTT
TRBV2	11	.	.	TRBJ1-6	CASSEGGALHF	TGTGCCAGCAGTGAAGGGGGGGCCCTCCACTTT
TRBV11-2	16	TRBD1	.	TRBJ1-4	CASSLGTVATNEKLFF	TGTGCCAGCAGCTTGGGGACAGTTGCAACTAATGAAAAACTGTTTTTT
TRBV7-8	16	TRBD1	.	TRBJ2-7	CASNPQAGTGVVEQYF	TGTGCCAGCAACCCACAAGCCGGGACAGGGGTGGTCGAGCAGTACTTC
TRBV27	14	.	.	TRBJ2-2	CASLTRLNTGELFF	TGTGCCAGCCTAACCAGGTTAAACACCGGGGAGCTGTTTTTT
TRBV27	15	.	.	TRBJ1-5	CASRITGQTNQPQHF	TGTGCCAGCAGGATAACCGGACAGACGAATCAGCCCCAGCATTTT
TRBV27	18	TRBD1	.	TRBJ1-5	CASSPLRRTGSVHQPQHF	TGTGCCAGCAGTCCCCTACGACGGACAGGATCGGTGCATCAGCCCCAGCATTTT
TRBV9	16	TRBD2	.	TRBJ2-7	CASSVGTSGGSYEQYF	TGTGCCAGCAGCGTTGGGACTAGCGGGGGCTCCTACGAGCAGTACTTC
TRBV11-2	13	.	.	TRBJ2-3	CASSFGVQDTQYF	TGTGCCAGCAGCTTTGGGGTTCAAGATACGCAGTATTTT
TRBV5-8	13	.	.	TRBJ2-7	CASSLGHGVEQYF	TGTGCCAGCAGCTTGGGCCACGGAGTCGAGCAGTACTTC
TRBV6-1	16	.	.	TRBJ1-3	CASSVSSPSSGNTIYF	TGTGCCAGCAGTGTCTCCTCCCCTTCCTCTGGAAACACCATATATTTT
TRBV7-9	13	.	few	TRBJ1-1	CASRVGVNTEAFF	TGTGCCAGCAGGGTGGGGGTGAACACTGAAGCTTTCTTT
TRBV4-1	15	.	.	TRBJ2-3	CASSLGAGQADTQYF	TGCGCCAGCAGCCTCGGGGCCGGGCAGGCAGATACGCAGTATTTT
TRBV19	14	.	.	TRBJ1-4	CASSRSTVNEKLFF	TGTGCCAGTAGTAGGTCGACAGTTAATGAAAAACTGTTTTTT
TRBV27	14	.	once	TRBJ1-5	CASSFSGLNQPQHF	TGTGCCAGCAGTTTTTCCGGTTTAAATCAGCCCCAGCATTTT
TRBV27	18	.	.	TRBJ2-4	CASRPRGGSIAPGNIQYF	TGTGCCAGCAGGCCTCGGGGCGGTTCAATAGCGCCGGGAAACATTCAGTACTTC
TRBV5-1	13	TRBD1	.	TRBJ2-7	CASSWTGDEQQYF	TGCGCCAGCAGCTGGACAGGGGATGAACAGCAGTACTTC
TRBV6-1	11	.	.	TRBJ2-3	CASSATDTQYF	TGTGCCAGCAGTGCGACAGATACGCAGTATTTT
TRBV7-6	16	.	.	TRBJ1-1	CASSLRGRGLNTEAFF	TGTGCCAGCAGCTTACGCGGCAGGGGTCTGAACACTGAAGCTTTCTTT
TRBV7-3	14	.	.	TRBJ2-3	CASSLSRYGDTQYF	TGTGCCAGCAGCTTGTCTCGTTATGGAGATACGCAGTATTTT
TRBV5-1	16	.	.	TRBJ2-7	CASSLGARDGTYEQYF	TGCGCCAGCAGCTTGGGGGCCCGGGACGGAACCTACGAGCAGTACTTC
TRBV7-2	16	.	.	TRBJ2-2	CASSLGGSGNTGELFF	TGTGCCAGCAGCCTGGGCGGTAGCGGGAACACCGGGGAGCTGTTTTTT
TRBV4-2	17	TRBD1	.	TRBJ2-6	CASSHGQGSSGANVLTF	TGTGCCAGCAGCCACGGACAGGGGAGCTCTGGGGCCAACGTCCTGACTTTC
TRBV6-5	14	.	.	TRBJ1-1	CASSLTGRNTEAFF	TGTGCCAGCAGTCTGACAGGACGCAACACTGAAGCTTTCTTT
TRBV5-6	16	.	.	TRBJ2-3	CASSLGGFSSTDTQYF	TGTGCCAGCAGCTTGGGAGGATTCTCTAGCACAGATACGCAGTATTTT
TRBV9	20	.	.	TRBJ2-3	CASSPPRETNAAGLSDTQYF	TGTGCCAGCAGCCCCCCCCGCGAGACGAACGCCGCCGGGCTCTCAGATACGCAGTATTTT
TRBV7-9	17	.	.	TRBJ1-6	CASSLVLGTRLLGPLHF	TGTGCCAGCAGCTTAGTCCTGGGGACACGCCTTCTGGGGCCCCTCCACTTT
TRBV6-1	13	TRBD2	.	TRBJ2-1	CASRGLGVGEQFF	TGTGCCAGCAGAGGACTAGGGGTAGGTGAGCAGTTCTTC
TRBV29-1	14	TRBD1	.	TRBJ2-2	CSVQSRTGSGELFF	TGCAGCGTTCAATCCCGGACAGGGTCCGGGGAGCTGTTTTTT
TRBV6-5	15	.	once	TRBJ1-2	CASHSGAGAFYGYTF	TGTGCCAGCCACTCAGGGGCCGGGGCCTTCTATGGCTACACCTTC
TRBV7-2	19	TRBD1	.	TRBJ2-1	CASSLVSLNGQVFYNEQFF	TGTGCCAGCAGCTTAGTTTCATTAAATGGACAGGTTTTTTACAATGAGCAGTTCTTC
TRBV7-2	13	.	once	TRBJ2-5	CASSSGYGETQYF	TGTGCCAGCAGTTCGGGTTATGGGGAGACCCAGTACTTC
TRBV30	13	TRBD2	.	TRBJ2-1	CAWSGSGGVEQFF	TGTGCCTGGAGTGGGAGCGGGGGTGTTGAGCAGTTCTTC
TRBV4-1	16	TRBD2	.	TRBJ2-3	CASSHLAVSSTDTQYF	TGTGCCAGCAGCCATCTAGCGGTGTCTAGCACAGATACGCAGTATTTT
TRBV9	16	TRBD2	once	TRBJ2-2	CASSRTSGGATGELFF	TGTGCCAGCAGCCGGACTAGCGGGGGGGCCACCGGGGAGCTGTTTTTT
TRBV6-5	15	.	.	TRBJ2-1	CASSYGSPGYNEQFF	TGTGCCAGCAGTTACGGGTCCCCGGGGTACAATGAGCAGTTCTTC
TRBV28	12	.	.	TRBJ2-5	CASSGVRETQYF	TGTGCCAGCAGCGGGGTTCGGGAGACCCAGTACTTC
TRBV9	14	.	.	TRBJ1-1	CASRPTVYSTEAFF	TGTGCCAGCAGACCCACAGTGTACTCCACTGAAGCTTTCTTT
TRBV20-1	11	.	few	TRBJ1-1	CSADSSTEAFF	TGCAGTGCTGACAGTAGCACTGAAGCTTTCTTT
TRBV28	14	TRBD1	.	TRBJ2-7	CASIQGQGSYEQYF	TGTGCCAGCATCCAAGGACAGGGTTCCTACGAGCAGTACTTC
TRBV6-6	15	TRBD2	once	TRBJ2-1	CASSKTSGGAREQFF	TGTGCCAGCAGTAAGACTAGCGGGGGGGCCCGTGAGCAGTTCTTC
TRBV5-1	14	.	.	TRBJ2-7	CASRRTDRSDEQYF	TGCGCCAGCAGAAGGACCGACAGGTCCGACGAGCAGTACTTC
TRBV4-2	15	.	.	TRBJ1-6	CASSPKVSPDSPLHF	TGTGCCAGCAGCCCCAAGGTTTCCCCTGATTCACCCCTCCACTTT
TRBV6-1	15	.	once	TRBJ1-5	CASSATGLSNQPQHF	TGTGCCAGCAGTGCCACAGGGCTTAGCAATCAGCCCCAGCATTTT
TRBV2	16	TRBD2	.	TRBJ2-3	CASSQTARGGLDTQYF	TGTGCCAGCAGCCAAACAGCGCGGGGGGGCCTCGATACGCAGTATTTT
TRBV6-5	13	TRBD2	.	TRBJ2-7	CASRSGGTYEQYF	TGTGCCAGCAGAAGCGGGGGAACCTACGAGCAGTACTTC
TRBV6-5	14	.	.	TRBJ2-7	CASRANPTSLEQYF	TGTGCCAGCAGGGCGAACCCGACCTCCCTCGAGCAGTACTTC
TRBV9	15	.	.	TRBJ1-3	CASSVARPAGNTIYF	TGTGCCAGCAGCGTAGCCAGACCCGCTGGAAACACCATATATTTT
TRBV5-1	16	TRBD1	.	TRBJ2-5	CASSLAGQGPGETQYF	TGCGCCAGCAGCTTGGCCGGACAGGGGCCCGGTGAGACCCAGTACTTC
TRBV9	14	.	.	TRBJ1-4	CASSVGPGGEKLFF	TGTGCCAGCAGCGTAGGGCCAGGTGGGGAAAAACTGTTTTTT